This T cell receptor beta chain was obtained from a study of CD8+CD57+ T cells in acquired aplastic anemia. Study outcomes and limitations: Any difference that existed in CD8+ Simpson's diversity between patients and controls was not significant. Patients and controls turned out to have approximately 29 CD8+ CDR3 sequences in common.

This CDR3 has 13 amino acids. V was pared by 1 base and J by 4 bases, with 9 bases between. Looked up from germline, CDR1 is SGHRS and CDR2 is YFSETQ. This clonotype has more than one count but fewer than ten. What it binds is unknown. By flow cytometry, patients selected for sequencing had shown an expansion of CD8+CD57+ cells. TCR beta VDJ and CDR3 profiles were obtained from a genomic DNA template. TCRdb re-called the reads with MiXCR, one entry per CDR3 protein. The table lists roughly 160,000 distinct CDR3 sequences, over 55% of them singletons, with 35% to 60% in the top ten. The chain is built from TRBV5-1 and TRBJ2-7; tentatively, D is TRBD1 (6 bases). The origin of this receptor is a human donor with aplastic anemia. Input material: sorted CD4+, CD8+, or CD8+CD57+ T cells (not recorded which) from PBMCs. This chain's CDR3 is CASSLQGSYEQYF. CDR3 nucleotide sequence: TGCGCCAGCAGCTTGCAGGGGTCTTACGAGCAGTACTTC.